These T cell receptor beta chains were read from a single sample in a study of blood T cell repertoires in COVID-19. TCRdb's table, derived via immunoSEQ multiplex PCR, lists solely in-frame clones and lacks some. The sample carries about 140,000 clones, 60% to 80% recorded once. Sequenced input: PBMCs or T cells enriched from blood (not recorded which). Receptor source: a woman in her forties or fifties who had recovered from COVID-19. Each CDR3 is given without its conserved first and last residue. Fields, in order: V gene, CDR3 protein.

v_call: TRBV19; cdr3_aa: ASSPRGTGLNTEAF
v_call: TRBV18; cdr3_aa: ASSPQQGTGGYT
v_call: TRBV7-3; cdr3_aa: ASLNPRSWLAGGSSYNEQF
v_call: TRBV19; cdr3_aa: ASSGVAGAYEQY
v_call: TRBV18; cdr3_aa: ASSPPGGRGNEQF
v_call: TRBV6-5; cdr3_aa: ASSQRGYGYT
v_call: TRBV19; cdr3_aa: ASSQTGDWAEAF
v_call: TRBV29-1; cdr3_aa: SVVGGGGNTIY
v_call: TRBV19; cdr3_aa: ASSTARQGPLNTEAF
v_call: TRBV28; cdr3_aa: ASSPPRGAGSYNEQF